This T cell receptor (beta chain) was identified in a study of hypomethylating agent response in myelodysplastic syndrome. Study-level background: Non-responders met neither complete response nor hematologic improvement criteria, which defined response.

Repertoires were generated with immunoSEQ multiplex PCR, while TCRdb's copy carries only in-frame clones and drops some. The data contain approximately 3,000 clones, about 90% of them singletons. The clonotype originates from a human donor with myelodysplastic syndrome. The sample was bone marrow, taken before or after starting hypomethylating agent treatment for myelodysplastic syndrome (not recorded which).

In DNA form, the CDR3 reads TGTGCCACCCATACCAGGGGTGGCAATCAGCCCCAGCATTTT. Translating gives CATHTRGGNQPQHF. This chain links TRBV28 with TRBJ1-5, with D tentatively TRBD1 (6 bases). Looked up from germline, CDR1 is MDHEN and CDR2 is SYDVKM. The CDR3 loop spans 14 amino acids. The V gene lost 10 bases and the J gene lost 2 bases, with 15 bases spanning the gap.